This TCR beta chain was profiled in a study of regulatory T cells in long-lasting Graves disease. This CDR3 is 13 amino acids long. Germline lookup yields CDR1 ENHRY and CDR2 SYGVKD. The J segment lost 3 bases and the V segment lost 6 bases, leaving 2 bases of the junction unmatched. The time point was: persistent/refractory GD, antithyroid drugs over 5 years with positive TRAb. Following extraction of RNA from PBMCs, that RNA was used to make the TCR library. In building TCR beta libraries, iRepertoire HTBI primers were used together with Arm-PCR of CDR3 regions. MiXCR, run by TCRdb on the multiplex PCR reads, gives a single entry per CDR3 protein. The sample lists about 450,000 distinct CDR3 sequences, about a quarter occurring once.

The sample was peripheral blood mononuclear cells (PBMCs), taken when the disease was refractory, from a patient treated with antithyroid drugs. This rearrangement joins TRBV10-3 to TRBJ2-3; TRBD1 matches at 8 bases. The source is a female donor with Graves disease. CDR3 region: CAISGQGTDTQYF. CDR3 sequence (DNA): TGTGCCATCAGCGGACAGGGAACAGATACGCAGTATTTT.